This T cell receptor (beta chain) stems from a study of cytomegalovirus exposure and HLA in healthy donors. Study background: Earlier sequencing of 150 million to 200 million T cells yielded about 120 million unique TCR beta sequences. Unique TCRs numbering around 85 million, obtained from HLA-typed donors, made up an early data release.

The PCR employed 60 Vbeta primers together with 13 Jbeta primers. Some clones are missing from TCRdb's copy, which holds only in-frame ones; the method was immunoSEQ multiplex PCR. The profile shows around 85,000 clones, 60% to 85% of them singletons. As concerns this clone: Its antigen is undetermined.

The CDR3 spans 15 residues. The V gene end was trimmed by 0 bases and the J gene end by 1 base; junction bases not matched to a gene: 3. Germline V gives CDR1 SGHRS, CDR2 YFSETQ. General observations from the study: Researchers left out some V segments, among them TRBV6-2 and TRBV6-3, as indistinguishable. The majority of CMV-associated TCR beta chains were reported as apparently HLA-restricted in a later analysis.

The sequenced material came from PBMCs. This sequence originates from a male donor in good health and CMV-seronegative. The V and J genes are TRBV5-1 and TRBJ1-1, with TRBD1 matching over 7 bases. CDR3 residues: CASSLEGAGNTEAFF. In nucleotides, the CDR3 is TGCGCCAGCAGCTTGGAGGGGGCCGGGAACACTGAAGCTTTCTTT.